The 16 T cell receptor beta chains listed next were all sequenced from one sample in a study of vaccination effects on CD4 cells after COVID-19. Using immunoSEQ multiplex PCR, the repertoire was profiled, and TCRdb retains in-frame clones only, with some absent. Among 70,000 or so clones listed, 60% to 75% were seen once. Their antigens are not known. Viral peptide pools were used in the ViraFEST assay to expand antigen-specific CD4+ T cells, and sequencing came afterward. The authors isolated CD4+ T cells after around 9 days of culture. This person's SARS-CoV-2 infection, confirmed by PCR, occurred between March and December 2020. Sequencing used CD4+ T cells from PBMCs cultured with HIV peptides, obtained before COVID-19 vaccination. Documented subset: HIV-1 Nef peptide pool negative control/reference culture. These TCRs come from a human donor who had a prior SARS-CoV-2 infection.

This rearrangement joins TRBV18 to TRBJ2-4; the match to TRBD2 covers 13 bases. There are 16 residues in the CDR3. Germline trimming cut 6 bases from V and 6 bases from J; bases unmatched to any gene: 8. Germline CDR1 KGHSH, CDR2 LQKENI. In DNA form, the CDR3 reads TGTGCCAGCTCTCAGGGGACTAGCGGGATCGGAAACATTCAGTACTTC. Its protein product is CASSQGTSGIGNIQYF.

The rearrangement links TRBV11-1 to TRBJ2-2; tentative D call: TRBD1 (6 bases). Germline V gene lookup returns CDR1 SGHAT and CDR2 FQDESV (reference sequence). Deletions cut 5 bases from V and 0 bases from J, with 7 bases between. The CDR3 sequence is 14 residues long. The chain's CDR3 is CASSGTPNTGELFF. The CDR3 DNA sequence: TGTGCCAGCAGCGGGACACCGAACACCGGGGAGCTGTTTTTT. Filled out from reference TRBV11-1 and TRBJ2-2, the complete variable domain reads EAEVAQSPRYKITEKSQAVAFWCDPISGHATLYWYRQILGQGPELLVQFQDESVVDDSQLPKDRFSAERLKGVDSTLKIQPAELGDSAMYLCASSGTPNTGELFFGEGSRLTVL.

The chain joins TRBV4-1 to TRBJ2-3; 8 nucleotides agree with TRBD2. The trim removed 2 bases at V and 3 bases at J, leaving 7 bases unmatched. This CDR3 is built from 16 residues. Germline CDR1 is MGHRA and CDR2 is YSYEKL. CDR3 bases: TGCGCCAGCAGCCAATCCGTAGCGGGGACTACAGATACGCAGTATTTT. It translates to CASSQSVAGTTDTQYF.

V is TRBV6-1 and J is TRBJ1-1; tentatively, D is TRBD1 (5 bases). Trimming cost V 3 bases and J 10 bases, with 9 bases left between them. Germline CDR1 MNHNS, CDR2 SASEGT. The CDR3 spans 11 residues. The CDR3 DNA is TGTGCCAGCAGTGACAGGGCGAGAGCTTTCTTT. This codes for CASSDRARAFF.

This clone appeared a few times. This chain links TRBV7-2 with TRBJ2-2; 7 bases line up with TRBD1. V lost 0 bases, J lost 7 bases, and 8 bases stayed unmatched. The CDR3 is 16 residues long. CDR1 and CDR2 from the germline V gene are SGHTA and FQGNSA. For the CDR3, the DNA is TGTGCCAGCAGCTTAGCTCTTAGGGGGCAGGGCGGGGAGCTGTTTTTT. It is translated as CASSLALRGQGGELFF.

This chain joins TRBV2 and TRBJ1-2; D not certain. With 0 bases removed from V and 3 bases from J, the gap between germline ends came to 11 bases. The V gene's germline CDR1 is SNHLY and CDR2 FYNNEI. The CDR3 has 15 residues. In nucleotides, the CDR3 is TGTGCCAGCAGTGAAGCGCGTGGCACCCACTATGGCTACACCTTC. Translation gives CASSEARGTHYGYTF.

This clone was counted only a few times. The J gene is TRBJ2-1, the V gene TRBV10-2; D is possibly TRBD1 (7 bases). Germline CDR1 and CDR2: WSHSY and SAAADI. The CDR3 length is 14 residues. Between the trimmed V and J ends, which lost 5 bases and 0 bases, there was a span of 8 bases. The CDR3 here is CASSQGGSYNEQFF. CDR3 sequence (DNA): TGCGCCAGCAGTCAGGGGGGCTCCTACAATGAGCAGTTCTTC.

The rearrangement uses TRBV5-1 and TRBJ2-7; TRBD2 agrees at 12 bases. The CDR3 sequence is 19 residues long. Trimming removed 5 bases from V and 0 bases from J; junction bases left unmatched: 15. In germline, CDR1 is SGHRS, CDR2 YFSETQ. The CDR3 DNA reads as TGCGCCAGCAGATCCCGACTAGCGGGAGCCCCGGGTGTCTCCTACGAGCAGTACTTC. Protein sequence: CASRSRLAGAPGVSYEQYF.

V and J are TRBV5-1 and TRBJ1-5; 9 nucleotides match TRBD1. CDR1 SGHRS and CDR2 YFSETQ come from the germline V gene. Unmatched junction bases numbered 8, after V lost 7 bases and J lost 3 bases. This CDR3 is 15 amino acids long. The CDR3 sequence: CASSRGTGNNQPQHF. CDR3 bases: TGCGCCAGCTCCCGAGGGACAGGGAACAATCAGCCCCAGCATTTT.

This clone was recorded only once. The V call is TRBV13, the J call TRBJ1-6; tentative D call: TRBD1 (5 bases). Between the trimmed V and J ends, which lost 0 bases and 2 bases, there was a span of 11 bases. This CDR3 has 17 amino acids. The germline V gene has CDR1 PRHDT and CDR2 FYEKMQ (reference sequence). CDR3 residues: CASSLGGDSPYNSPLHF. DNA of the CDR3: TGTGCCAGCAGCTTAGGAGGGGACTCGCCCTATAATTCACCCCTCCACTTT.

The chain employs TRBV19 and TRBJ2-7, with 7 nucleotides matching TRBD1. Trimming at V came to 6 bases and at J to 0 bases, leaving 8 bases not matched to a gene. This CDR3 is built from 15 residues. The germline V gene encodes CDR1 LNHDA and CDR2 SQIVND (reference sequence). The CDR3 here is CASSPRQGSSYEQYF. Here the CDR3 DNA reads TGTGCCAGTAGCCCTCGACAGGGTTCCTCCTACGAGCAGTACTTC.

V gene TRBV12-3 or TRBV12-4 combines with J gene TRBJ1-2, with D unclear. V was shortened by 6 bases and J by 8 bases, with 10 bases between the two germline ends. There are 11 residues in the CDR3. CDR3 DNA: TGTGCCAGCAGCACCGCCGGCGGCTACACCTTC. It translates to CASSTAGGYTF.

The chain couples TRBV30 to TRBJ2-6, with TRBD1 identical over 9 bases. Germline V gene sequence: CDR1 GTSNPN, CDR2 SVGIG (reference sequence). This CDR3 comprises 21 residues. V dropped 4 bases and J dropped 0; count of bases not matched to a gene: 19. CDR3 region: CAWTGVGDRESVSSGANVLTF. In nucleotides, the CDR3 is TGTGCCTGGACGGGGGTTGGGGACAGGGAGTCGGTTAGCTCTGGGGCCAACGTCCTGACTTTC.

This clone has more than one count but fewer than ten. A read error may produce the germline difference seen at one junction end. The V gene is TRBV28, the J gene TRBJ2-4; D tentatively fits TRBD1 or TRBD2 (6 bases each). This CDR3 contains 13 residues. Germline CDR1 and CDR2: MDHEN and SYDVKM. The chain's CDR3 is CASTGEAKNTQYF. CDR3 sequence (DNA): TGTGCCAGCACAGGGGAGGCCAAAAACACTCAGTACTTC.

The chain is built from TRBV11-1 and TRBJ2-1; possible D gene TRBD2, 6 bases. The CDR3 runs to 16 residues. Trimming took off 4 bases at V and 5 bases at J, with 18 bases between the two ends. Germline V CDR1 and CDR2: SGHAT, FQDESV (reference sequence). CDR3 in amino acids: CASSSGDSGNNNEQFF. The CDR3 DNA sequence: TGTGCCAGCAGCTCCGGGGACTCGGGTAACAACAATGAGCAGTTCTTC.

This clone was observed a few times. V gene TRBV5-1 combines with J gene TRBJ1-5; 10 nucleotides match TRBD1. V shed 4 bases, J shed 11 bases, and the junction held 9 bases outside the gene matches. This CDR3 comprises 14 residues. The germline CDR1 and CDR2 sequences are SGHRS and YFSETQ. The CDR3 spells CASSPGTGETTQHF. CDR3 in DNA: TGCGCCAGCAGCCCGGGGACAGGGGAGACGACCCAGCATTTT.